This record concerns one T cell receptor (beta chain) sequence. This record belongs to a study of blood T cell repertoires in COVID-19. Study-wide context: Some COVID-19 samples were acute and others convalescent; all came from the United States, Italy and Spain. PBMCs, B-cell-depleted T cells, or T cells were the source of the cDNA or gDNA that made up the material.

Original processing methods: Reference gene primer amplification gave estimated nucleated cell counts. Measured with immunoSEQ multiplex PCR; TCRdb has only the in-frame clones, and not every one. V, J and clone size are taken as reported in that table, and D and trimming were inferred from the DNA itself. Among about 130,000 clones listed, about four fifths were seen once. Between the trimmed V and J ends, which lost 10 bases and 0 bases, there was a span of 9 bases. The CDR3 is 12 amino acids. The V gene's germline CDR1 is SNHLY and CDR2 FYNNEI. The origin of this receptor is a human donor in a cohort sampled during active COVID-19. Sequencing input: peripheral blood. The chain employs TRBV2 and TRBJ1-1; the D gene is possibly TRBD1 (5 bases). The chain's CDR3 is CANRQLNTEAFF. The CDR3 DNA follows: TGTGCCAACAGACAGTTGAACACTGAAGCTTTCTTT. Combining the CDR3 with reference TRBV2 and TRBJ1-1 gives the whole variable domain EPEVTQTPSHQVTQMGQEVILRCVPISNHLYFYWYRQILGQKVEFLVSFYNNEISEKSEIFDDQFSVERPDGSNFTLKIRSTKLEDSAMYFCANRQLNTEAFFGQGTRLTVV.